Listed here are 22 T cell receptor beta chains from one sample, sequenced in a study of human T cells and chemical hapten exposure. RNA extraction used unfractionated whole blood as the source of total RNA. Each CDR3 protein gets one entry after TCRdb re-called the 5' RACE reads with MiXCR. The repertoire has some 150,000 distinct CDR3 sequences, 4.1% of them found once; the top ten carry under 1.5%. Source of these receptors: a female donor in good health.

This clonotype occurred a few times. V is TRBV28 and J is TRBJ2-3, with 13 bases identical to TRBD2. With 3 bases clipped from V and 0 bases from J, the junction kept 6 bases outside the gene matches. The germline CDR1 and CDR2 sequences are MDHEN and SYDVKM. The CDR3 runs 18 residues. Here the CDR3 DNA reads TGTGCCAGCAGTTTGGCGGGACTAGCGGGGTCTAGCACAGATACGCAGTATTTT. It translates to CASSLAGLAGSSTDTQYF. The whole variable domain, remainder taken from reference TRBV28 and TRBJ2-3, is DVKVTQSSRYLVKRTGEKVFLECVQDMDHENMFWYRQDPGLGLRLIYFSYDVKMKEKGDIPEGYSVSREKKERFSLILESASTNQTSMYLCASSLAGLAGSSTDTQYFGPGTRLTVL.

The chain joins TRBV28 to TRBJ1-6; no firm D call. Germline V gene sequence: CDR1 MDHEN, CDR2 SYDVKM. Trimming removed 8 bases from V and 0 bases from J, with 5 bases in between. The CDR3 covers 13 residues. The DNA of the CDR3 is TGTGCCAGCGCCAGCTCCTATAATTCACCCCTCCACTTT. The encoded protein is CASASSYNSPLHF. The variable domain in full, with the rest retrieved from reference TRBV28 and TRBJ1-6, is DVKVTQSSRYLVKRTGEKVFLECVQDMDHENMFWYRQDPGLGLRLIYFSYDVKMKEKGDIPEGYSVSREKKERFSLILESASTNQTSMYLCASASSYNSPLHFGNGTRLTVT.

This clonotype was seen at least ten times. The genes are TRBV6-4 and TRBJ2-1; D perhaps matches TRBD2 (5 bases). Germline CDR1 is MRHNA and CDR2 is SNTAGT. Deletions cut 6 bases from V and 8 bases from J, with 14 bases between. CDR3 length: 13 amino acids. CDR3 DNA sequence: TGTGCCAGCAGCGAGACTGAGCGGCATGAGCAGTTCTTC. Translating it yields CASSETERHEQFF.

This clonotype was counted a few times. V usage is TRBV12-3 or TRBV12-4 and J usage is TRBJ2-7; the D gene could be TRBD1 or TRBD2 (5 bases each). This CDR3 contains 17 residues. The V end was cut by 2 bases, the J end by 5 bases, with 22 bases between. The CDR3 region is CASSLPKPGTATDEQYF. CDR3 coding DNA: TGTGCCAGCAGTTTACCGAAGCCCGGGACGGCAACCGACGAGCAGTACTTC.

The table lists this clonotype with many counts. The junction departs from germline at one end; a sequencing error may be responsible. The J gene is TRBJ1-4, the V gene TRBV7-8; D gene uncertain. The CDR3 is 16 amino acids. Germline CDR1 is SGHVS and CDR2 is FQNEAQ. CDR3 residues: CASSWPKRVSNVKLFF. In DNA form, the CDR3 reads TGTGCCAGCAGCTGGCCGAAGAGGGTCTCGAATGTAAAACTGTTTTTT.

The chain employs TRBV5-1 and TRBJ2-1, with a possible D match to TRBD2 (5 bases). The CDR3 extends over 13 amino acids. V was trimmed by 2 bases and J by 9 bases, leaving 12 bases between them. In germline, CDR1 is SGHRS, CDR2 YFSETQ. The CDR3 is CASSLGSLGEQFF. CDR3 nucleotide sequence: TGCGCCAGCAGCTTAGGGAGTCTGGGTGAGCAGTTCTTC.

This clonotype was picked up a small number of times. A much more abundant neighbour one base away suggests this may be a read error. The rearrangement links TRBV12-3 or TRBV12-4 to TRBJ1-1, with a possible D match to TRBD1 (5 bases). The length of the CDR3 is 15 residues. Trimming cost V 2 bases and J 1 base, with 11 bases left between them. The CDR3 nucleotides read TGTGCCAGCAGTTTAAGGAACAGGAGGAACACTGAAGCTTTCTTT. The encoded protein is CASSLRNRRNTEAFF.

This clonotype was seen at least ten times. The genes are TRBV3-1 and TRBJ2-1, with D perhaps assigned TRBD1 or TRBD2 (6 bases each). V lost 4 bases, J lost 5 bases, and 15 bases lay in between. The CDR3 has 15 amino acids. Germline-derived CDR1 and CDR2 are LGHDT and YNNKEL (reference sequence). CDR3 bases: TGTGCCAGCAGCCCAATCACGGGGGCTAACAATGAGCAGTTCTTC. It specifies CASSPITGANNEQFF.

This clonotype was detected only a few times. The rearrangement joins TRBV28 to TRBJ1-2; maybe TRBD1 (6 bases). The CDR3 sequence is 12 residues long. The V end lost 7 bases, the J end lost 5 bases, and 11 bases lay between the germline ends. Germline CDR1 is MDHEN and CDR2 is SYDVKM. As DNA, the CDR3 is TGTGCCAGCACCCAGGACAGATATGGCTACACCTTC. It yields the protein CASTQDRYGYTF.

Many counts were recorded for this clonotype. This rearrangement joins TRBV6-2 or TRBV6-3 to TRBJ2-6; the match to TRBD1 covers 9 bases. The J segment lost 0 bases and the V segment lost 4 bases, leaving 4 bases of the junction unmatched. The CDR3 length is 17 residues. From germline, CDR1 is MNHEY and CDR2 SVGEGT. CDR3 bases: TGTGCCAGCAGTTTTCTGACAGGGGGCTCTGGGGCCAACGTCCTGACTTTC. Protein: CASSFLTGGSGANVLTF.

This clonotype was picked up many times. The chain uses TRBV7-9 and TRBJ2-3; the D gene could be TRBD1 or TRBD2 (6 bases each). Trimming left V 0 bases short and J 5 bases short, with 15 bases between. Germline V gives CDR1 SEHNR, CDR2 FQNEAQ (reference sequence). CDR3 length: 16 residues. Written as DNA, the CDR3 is TGTGCCAGCAGCTTAGCGAAGGGGGGCGGAGGAGATACGCAGTATTTT. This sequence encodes CASSLAKGGGGDTQYF.

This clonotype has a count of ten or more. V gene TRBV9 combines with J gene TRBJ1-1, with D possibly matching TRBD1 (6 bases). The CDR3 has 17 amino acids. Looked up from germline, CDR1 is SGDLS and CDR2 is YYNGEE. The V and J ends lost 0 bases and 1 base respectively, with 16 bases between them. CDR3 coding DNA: TGTGCCAGCAGCGTAGCCTCCCCTGGCAGGGGGAACACTGAAGCTTTCTTT. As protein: CASSVASPGRGNTEAFF.

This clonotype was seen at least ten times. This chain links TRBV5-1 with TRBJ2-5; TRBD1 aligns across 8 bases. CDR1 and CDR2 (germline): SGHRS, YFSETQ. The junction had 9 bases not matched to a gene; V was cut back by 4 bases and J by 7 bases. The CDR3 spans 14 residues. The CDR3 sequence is CASSQGQAVRTQYF. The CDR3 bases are TGCGCCAGCAGCCAGGGACAGGCTGTTAGGACCCAGTACTTC.

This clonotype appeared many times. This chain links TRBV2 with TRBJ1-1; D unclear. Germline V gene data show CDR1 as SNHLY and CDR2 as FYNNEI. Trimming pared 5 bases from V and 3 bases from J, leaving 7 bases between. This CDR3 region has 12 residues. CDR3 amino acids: CASSPEDTEAFF. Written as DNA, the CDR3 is TGTGCCAGCAGTCCCGAGGACACTGAAGCTTTCTTT.

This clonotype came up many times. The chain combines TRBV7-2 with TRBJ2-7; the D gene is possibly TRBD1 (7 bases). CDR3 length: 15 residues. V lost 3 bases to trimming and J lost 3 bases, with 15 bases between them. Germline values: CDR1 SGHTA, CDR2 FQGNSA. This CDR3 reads CASSFNRGLGYEQYF. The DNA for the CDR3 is TGTGCCAGCAGCTTTAACAGGGGACTCGGCTACGAGCAGTACTTC.

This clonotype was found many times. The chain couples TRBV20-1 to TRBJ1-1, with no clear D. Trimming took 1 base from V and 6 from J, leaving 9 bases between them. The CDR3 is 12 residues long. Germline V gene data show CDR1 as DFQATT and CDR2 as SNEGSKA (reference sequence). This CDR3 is CSARGVGPEAFF. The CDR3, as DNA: TGCAGTGCTAGAGGAGTCGGTCCTGAAGCTTTCTTT.

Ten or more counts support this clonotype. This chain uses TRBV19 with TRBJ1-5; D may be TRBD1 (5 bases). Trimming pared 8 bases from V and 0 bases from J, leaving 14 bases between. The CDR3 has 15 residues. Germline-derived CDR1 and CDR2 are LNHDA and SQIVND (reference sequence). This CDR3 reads CASEGKGYSNQPQHF. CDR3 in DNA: TGTGCCAGTGAGGGGAAGGGTTATAGCAATCAGCCCCAGCATTTT. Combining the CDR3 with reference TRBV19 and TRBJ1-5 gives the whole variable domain DGGITQSPKYLFRKEGQNVTLSCEQNLNHDAMYWYRQDPGQGLRLIYYSQIVNDFQKGDIAEGYSVSREKKESFPLTVTSAQKNPTAFYLCASEGKGYSNQPQHFGDGTRLSIL.

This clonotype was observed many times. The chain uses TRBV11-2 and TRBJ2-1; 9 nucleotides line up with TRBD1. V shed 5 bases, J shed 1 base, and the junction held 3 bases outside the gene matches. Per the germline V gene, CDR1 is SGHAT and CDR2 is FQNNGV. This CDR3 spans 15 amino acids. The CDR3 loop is CASSGTGRSYNEQFF. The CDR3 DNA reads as TGTGCCAGCAGCGGGACAGGGAGGTCCTACAATGAGCAGTTCTTC. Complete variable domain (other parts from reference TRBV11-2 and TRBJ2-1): EAGVAQSPRYKIIEKRQSVAFWCNPISGHATLYWYQQILGQGPKLLIQFQNNGVVDDSQLPKDRFSAERLKGVDSTLKIQPAKLEDSAVYLCASSGTGRSYNEQFFGPGTRLTVL.

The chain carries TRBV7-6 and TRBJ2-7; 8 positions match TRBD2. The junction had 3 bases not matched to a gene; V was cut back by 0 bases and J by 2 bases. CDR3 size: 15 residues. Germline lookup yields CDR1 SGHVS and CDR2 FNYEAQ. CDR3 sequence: CASSLARGGTYEQYF. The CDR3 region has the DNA TGTGCCAGCAGCTTAGCCCGGGGGGGCACCTACGAGCAGTACTTC.

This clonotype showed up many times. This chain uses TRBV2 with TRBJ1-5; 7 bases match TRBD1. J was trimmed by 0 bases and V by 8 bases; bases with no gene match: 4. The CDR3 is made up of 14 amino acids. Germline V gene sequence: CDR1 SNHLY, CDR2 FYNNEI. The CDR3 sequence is CASSTGYSNQPQHF. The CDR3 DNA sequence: TGTGCCAGCTCGACAGGGTATAGCAATCAGCCCCAGCATTTT.

CDR3 nucleotides: TGTGCCAGCAGCTTAGCAATAGGGGGGCCCGGGGAGCTGTTTTTT. Its protein is CASSLAIGGPGELFF. The chain is built from TRBV7-8 and TRBJ2-2, with D perhaps given as TRBD1 or TRBD2 (6 bases each). Trimming removed 0 bases at V and 6 bases at J, with 11 bases between. Germline assignment: CDR1 SGHVS and CDR2 FQNEAQ. The CDR3 has 15 amino acids.

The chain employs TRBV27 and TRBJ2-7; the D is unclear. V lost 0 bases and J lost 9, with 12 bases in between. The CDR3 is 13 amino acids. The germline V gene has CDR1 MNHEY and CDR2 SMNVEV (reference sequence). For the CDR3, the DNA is TGTGCCAGCAGTTTATCTCGCCGAGACGGGCAGTACTTC. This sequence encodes CASSLSRRDGQYF.